The 2 T cell receptor beta chains below all came from one sample that was sequenced in a study of control samples from healthy donors and cancer patients. The data were produced by immunoSEQ multiplex PCR, yet TCRdb's version contains in-frame clones alone and is incomplete. This table has 90,000 to 150,000 clones, approximately 87% appearing once. The material sequenced was blood. The receptors originated from a man younger than 45 in good health.

The chain is built from TRBV27 and TRBJ1-1; D not resolved. The V and J ends lost 5 bases and 2 bases respectively, with 15 bases between them. Germline assignment: CDR1 MNHEY and CDR2 SMNVEV (reference sequence). The CDR3 spans 15 residues. DNA for the CDR3: TGTGCCAGCAGTCCGCAGGTCTCTTACAACACTGAAGCTTTCTTT. Amino acids: CASSPQVSYNTEAFF.

The V call is TRBV7-5, the J call TRBJ1-2; the DNA was not used to check the table's D call, TRBD1. TRBV7-5 is termed a pseudogene. This CDR3 spans 14 amino acids. CDR3 sequence: CVRSLDRERYGYTF. Here the CDR3 DNA reads TGTGTCAGAAGCTTGGACAGGGAGAGATATGGCTACACCTTC.